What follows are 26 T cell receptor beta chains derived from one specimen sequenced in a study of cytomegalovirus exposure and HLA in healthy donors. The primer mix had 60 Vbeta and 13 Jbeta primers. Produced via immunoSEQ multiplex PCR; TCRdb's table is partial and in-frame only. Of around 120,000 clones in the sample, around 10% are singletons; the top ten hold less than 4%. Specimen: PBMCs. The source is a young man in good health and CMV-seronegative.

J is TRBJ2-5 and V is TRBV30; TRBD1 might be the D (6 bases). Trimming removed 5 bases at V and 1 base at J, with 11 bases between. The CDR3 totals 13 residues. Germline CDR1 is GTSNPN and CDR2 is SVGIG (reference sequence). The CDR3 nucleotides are TGTGCCTGGGGTAGGACAGTCCAAGAGACCCAGTACTTC. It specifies CAWGRTVQETQYF.

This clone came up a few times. The CDR3 sequence is CASRGTSGYYNEQFF. As DNA, the CDR3 is TGTGCCAGCAGGGGGACTAGCGGATACTACAATGAGCAGTTCTTC. V and J are TRBV6-5 and TRBJ2-1; 11 bases fit TRBD2. Germline V CDR1 and CDR2: MNHEY, SVGAGI. The CDR3 is made up of 15 amino acids. V was clipped by 6 bases and J by 3 bases; unmatched bases: 4.

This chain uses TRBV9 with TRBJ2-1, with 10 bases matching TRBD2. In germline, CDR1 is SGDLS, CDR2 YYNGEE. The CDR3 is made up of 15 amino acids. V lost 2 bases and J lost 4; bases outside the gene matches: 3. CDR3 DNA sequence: TGTGCCAGCAGCGTTCTTAGCGGGAGGTACAATGAGCAGTTCTTC. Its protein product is CASSVLSGRYNEQFF.

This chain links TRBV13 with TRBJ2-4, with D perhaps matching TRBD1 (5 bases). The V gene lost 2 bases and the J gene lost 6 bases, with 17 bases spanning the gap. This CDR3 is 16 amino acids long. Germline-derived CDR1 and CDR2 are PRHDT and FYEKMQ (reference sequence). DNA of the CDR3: TGTGCCAGCAGCTTATCCCTCGAGGTAGGGGCAAACATTCAGTACTTC. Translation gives CASSLSLEVGANIQYF. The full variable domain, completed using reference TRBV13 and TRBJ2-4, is AAGVIQSPRHLIKEKRETATLKCYPIPRHDTVYWYQQGPGQDPQFLISFYEKMQSDKGSIPDRFSAQQFSDYHSELNMSSLELGDSALYFCASSLSLEVGANIQYFGAGTRLSVL.

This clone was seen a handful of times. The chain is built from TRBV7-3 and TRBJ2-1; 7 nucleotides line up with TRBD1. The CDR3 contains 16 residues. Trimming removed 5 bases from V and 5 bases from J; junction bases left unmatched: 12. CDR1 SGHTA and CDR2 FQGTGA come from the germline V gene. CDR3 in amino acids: CASSPSGQFTNNEQFF. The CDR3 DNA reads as TGTGCCAGCAGCCCCTCGGGACAGTTCACGAACAATGAGCAGTTCTTC.

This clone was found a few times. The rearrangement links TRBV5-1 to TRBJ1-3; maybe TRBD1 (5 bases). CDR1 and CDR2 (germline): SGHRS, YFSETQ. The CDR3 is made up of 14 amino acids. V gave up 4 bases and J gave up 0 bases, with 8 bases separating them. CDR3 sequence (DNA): TGCGCCAGCAGCCCGGACAACTCTGGAAACACCATATATTTT. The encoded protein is CASSPDNSGNTIYF.

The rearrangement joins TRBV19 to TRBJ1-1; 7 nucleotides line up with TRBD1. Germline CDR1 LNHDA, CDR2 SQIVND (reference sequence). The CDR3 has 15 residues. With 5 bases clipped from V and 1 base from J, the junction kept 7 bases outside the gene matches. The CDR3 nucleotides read TGTGCCAGTAGTGCCCCGGGACAGAAGAACACTGAAGCTTTCTTT. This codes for CASSAPGQKNTEAFF.

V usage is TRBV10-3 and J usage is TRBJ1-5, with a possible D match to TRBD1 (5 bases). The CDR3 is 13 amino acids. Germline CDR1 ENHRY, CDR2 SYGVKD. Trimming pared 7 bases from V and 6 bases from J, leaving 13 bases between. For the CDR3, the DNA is TGTGCCATCATGGGGGGGGAAGGTCAGCCCCAGCATTTT. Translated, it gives CAIMGGEGQPQHF.

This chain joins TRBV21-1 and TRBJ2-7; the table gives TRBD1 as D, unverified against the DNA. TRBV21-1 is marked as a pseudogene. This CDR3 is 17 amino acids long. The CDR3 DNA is TGTGCCAGCCGAAGAAAACTACAGGGTTTTATGTTGGGCGAGCAGTACTTC. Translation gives CASRRKLQGFMLGEQYF.

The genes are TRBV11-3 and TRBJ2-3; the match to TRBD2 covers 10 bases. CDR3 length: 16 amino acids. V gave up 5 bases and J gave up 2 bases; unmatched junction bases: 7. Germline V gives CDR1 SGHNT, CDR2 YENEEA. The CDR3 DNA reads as TGTGCCAGCAGCACCCGGACTAGCGGACTCACAGATACGCAGTATTTT. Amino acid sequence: CASSTRTSGLTDTQYF.

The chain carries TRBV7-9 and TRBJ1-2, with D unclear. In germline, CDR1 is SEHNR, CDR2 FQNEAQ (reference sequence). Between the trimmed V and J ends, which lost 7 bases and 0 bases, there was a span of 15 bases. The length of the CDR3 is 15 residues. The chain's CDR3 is CASTEGLLTNYGYTF. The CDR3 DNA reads TGTGCCAGCACCGAAGGACTCTTAACTAACTATGGCTACACCTTC.

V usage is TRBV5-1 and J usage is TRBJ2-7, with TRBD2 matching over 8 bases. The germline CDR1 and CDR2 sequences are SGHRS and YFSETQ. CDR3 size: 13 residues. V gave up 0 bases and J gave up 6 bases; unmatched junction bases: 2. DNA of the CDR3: TGCGCCAGCAGCTTGGCGGGAGGGCCCGAGCAGTACTTC. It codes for CASSLAGGPEQYF.

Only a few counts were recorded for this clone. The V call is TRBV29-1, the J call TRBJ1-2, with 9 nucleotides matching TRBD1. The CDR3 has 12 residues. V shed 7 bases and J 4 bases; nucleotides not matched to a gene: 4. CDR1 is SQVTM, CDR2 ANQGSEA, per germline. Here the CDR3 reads CSGTGQGYGYTF. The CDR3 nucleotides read TGCAGCGGTACGGGACAGGGCTATGGCTACACCTTC.

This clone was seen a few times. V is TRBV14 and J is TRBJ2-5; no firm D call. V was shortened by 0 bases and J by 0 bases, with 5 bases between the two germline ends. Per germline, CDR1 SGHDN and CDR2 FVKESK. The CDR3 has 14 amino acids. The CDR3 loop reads CASSQDNYQETQYF. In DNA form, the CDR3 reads TGTGCCAGCAGCCAAGATAACTACCAAGAGACCCAGTACTTC.

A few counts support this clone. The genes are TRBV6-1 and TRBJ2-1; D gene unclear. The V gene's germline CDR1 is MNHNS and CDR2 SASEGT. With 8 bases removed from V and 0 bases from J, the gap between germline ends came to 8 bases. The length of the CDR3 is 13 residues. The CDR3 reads CASGLGSYNEQFF. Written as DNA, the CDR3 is TGTGCCAGCGGGCTGGGCTCCTACAATGAGCAGTTCTTC.

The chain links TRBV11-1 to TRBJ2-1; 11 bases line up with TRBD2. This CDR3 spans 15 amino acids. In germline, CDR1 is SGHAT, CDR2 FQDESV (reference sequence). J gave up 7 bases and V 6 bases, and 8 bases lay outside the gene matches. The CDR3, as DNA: TGTGCCAGCAGACATAGCGGGAGGGCTGGAAATGAGCAGTTCTTC. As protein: CASRHSGRAGNEQFF.

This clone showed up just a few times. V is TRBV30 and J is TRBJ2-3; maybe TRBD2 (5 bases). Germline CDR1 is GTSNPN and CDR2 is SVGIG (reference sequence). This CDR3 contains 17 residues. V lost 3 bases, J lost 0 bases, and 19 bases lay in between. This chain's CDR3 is CAWSQPPLEYSTDTQYF. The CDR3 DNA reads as TGTGCCTGGAGCCAGCCCCCACTAGAATACAGCACAGATACGCAGTATTTT.

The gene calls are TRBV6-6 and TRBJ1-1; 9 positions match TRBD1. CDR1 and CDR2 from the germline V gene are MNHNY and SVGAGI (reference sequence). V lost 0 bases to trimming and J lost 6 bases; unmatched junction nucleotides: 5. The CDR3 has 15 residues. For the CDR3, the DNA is TGTGCCAGCAGTTACTCGGGGACAGGGCTCGCTGAAGCTTTCTTT. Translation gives CASSYSGTGLAEAFF.

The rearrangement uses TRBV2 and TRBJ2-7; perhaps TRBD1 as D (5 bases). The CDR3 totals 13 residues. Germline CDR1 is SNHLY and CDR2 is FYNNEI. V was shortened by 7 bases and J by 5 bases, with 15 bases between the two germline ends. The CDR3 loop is CASTSGPGNEQYF. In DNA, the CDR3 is TGTGCCAGCACGTCAGGGCCTGGGAACGAGCAGTACTTC. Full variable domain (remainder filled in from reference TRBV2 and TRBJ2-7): EPEVTQTPSHQVTQMGQEVILRCVPISNHLYFYWYRQILGQKVEFLVSFYNNEISEKSEIFDDQFSVERPDGSNFTLKIRSTKLEDSAMYFCASTSGPGNEQYFGPGTRLTVT.

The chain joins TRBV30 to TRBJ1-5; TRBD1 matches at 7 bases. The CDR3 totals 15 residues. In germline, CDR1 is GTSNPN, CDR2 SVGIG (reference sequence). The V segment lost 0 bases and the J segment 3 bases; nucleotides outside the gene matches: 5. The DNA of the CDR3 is TGTGCCTGGAGTGTACTAGGACAGGTCAATCAGCCCCAGCATTTT. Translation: CAWSVLGQVNQPQHF.

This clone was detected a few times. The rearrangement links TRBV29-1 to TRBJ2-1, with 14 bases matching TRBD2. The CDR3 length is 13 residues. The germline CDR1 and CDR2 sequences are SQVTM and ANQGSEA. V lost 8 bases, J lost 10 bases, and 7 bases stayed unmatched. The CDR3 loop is CSTRLAGGREQFF. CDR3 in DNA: TGCAGCACCCGACTAGCGGGAGGGCGGGAGCAGTTCTTC.

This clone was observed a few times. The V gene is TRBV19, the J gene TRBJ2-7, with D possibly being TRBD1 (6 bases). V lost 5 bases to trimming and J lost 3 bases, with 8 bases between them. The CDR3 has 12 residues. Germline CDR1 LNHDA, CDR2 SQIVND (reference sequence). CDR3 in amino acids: CASSEGDYEQYF. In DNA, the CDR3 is TGTGCCAGTAGTGAGGGGGACTACGAGCAGTACTTC.

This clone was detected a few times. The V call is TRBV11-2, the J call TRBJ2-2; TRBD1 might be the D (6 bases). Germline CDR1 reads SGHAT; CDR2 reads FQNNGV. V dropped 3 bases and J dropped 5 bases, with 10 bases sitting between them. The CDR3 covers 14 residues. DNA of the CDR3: TGTGCCAGCAGCTTCGGCAGGGGAACCGGGGAGCTGTTTTTT. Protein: CASSFGRGTGELFF.

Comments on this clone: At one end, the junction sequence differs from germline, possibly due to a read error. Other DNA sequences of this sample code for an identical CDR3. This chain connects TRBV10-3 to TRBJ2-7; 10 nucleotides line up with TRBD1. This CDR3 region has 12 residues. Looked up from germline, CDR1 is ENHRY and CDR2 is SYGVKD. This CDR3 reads CAIGTGDYEQYF. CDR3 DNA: TGTGCCATTGGGACAGGGGACTACGAGCAGTACTTT.

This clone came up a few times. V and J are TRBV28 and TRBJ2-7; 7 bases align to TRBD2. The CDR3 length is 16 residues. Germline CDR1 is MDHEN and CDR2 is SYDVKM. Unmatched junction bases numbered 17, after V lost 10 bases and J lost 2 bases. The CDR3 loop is CATKGPRGSTPYEQYF. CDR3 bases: TGTGCCACCAAAGGTCCTCGCGGGAGCACACCCTACGAGCAGTACTTC.

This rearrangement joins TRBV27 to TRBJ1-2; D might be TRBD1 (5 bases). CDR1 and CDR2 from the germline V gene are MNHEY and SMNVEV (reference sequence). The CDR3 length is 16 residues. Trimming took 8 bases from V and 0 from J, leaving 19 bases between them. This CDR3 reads CASRAPGIGANYGYTF. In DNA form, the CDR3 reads TGTGCCAGCCGAGCCCCAGGGATCGGAGCTAACTATGGCTACACCTTC.